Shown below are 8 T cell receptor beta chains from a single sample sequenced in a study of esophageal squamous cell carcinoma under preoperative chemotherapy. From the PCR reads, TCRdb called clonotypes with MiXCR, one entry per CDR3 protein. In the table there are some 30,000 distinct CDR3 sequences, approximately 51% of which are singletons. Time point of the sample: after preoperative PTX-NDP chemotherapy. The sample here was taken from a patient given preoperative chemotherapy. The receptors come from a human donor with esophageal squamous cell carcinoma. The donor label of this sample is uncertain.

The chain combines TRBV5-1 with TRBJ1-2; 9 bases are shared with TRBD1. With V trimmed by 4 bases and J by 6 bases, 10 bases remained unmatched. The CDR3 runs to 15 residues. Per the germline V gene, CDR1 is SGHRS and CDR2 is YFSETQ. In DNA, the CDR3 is TGCGCCAGCAGCGCCTCGGGACAGGGAGTTGATGGCTACACCTTC. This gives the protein CASSASGQGVDGYTF.

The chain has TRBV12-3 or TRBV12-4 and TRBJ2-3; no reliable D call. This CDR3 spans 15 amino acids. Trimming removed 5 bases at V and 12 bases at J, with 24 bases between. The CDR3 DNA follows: TGTGCCAGCAGTCATGCGGTGCTAAGCACAGACACTCAGTATTTT. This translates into CASSHAVLSTDTQYF.

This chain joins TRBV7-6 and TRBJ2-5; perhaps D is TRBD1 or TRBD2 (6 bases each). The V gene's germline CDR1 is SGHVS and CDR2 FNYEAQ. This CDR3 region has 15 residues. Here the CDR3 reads CGGGPGGGPKNTQYF. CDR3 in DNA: TGTGGCGGCGGCCCCGGGGGCGGGCCCAAAAACACCCAGTACTTC.

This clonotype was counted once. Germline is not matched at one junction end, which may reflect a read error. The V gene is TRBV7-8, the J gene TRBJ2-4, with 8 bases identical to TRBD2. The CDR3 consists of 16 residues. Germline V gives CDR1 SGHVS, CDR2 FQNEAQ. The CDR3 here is CASSNPGGGPRNTQYF. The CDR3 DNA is TGTGCCAGCAGCAACCCGGGGGGGGGGCCCAGAAACACTCAGTATTTC. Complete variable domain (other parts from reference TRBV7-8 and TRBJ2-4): GAGVSQSPRYKVAKRGQDVALRCDPISGHVSLFWYQQALGQGPEFLTYFQNEAQLDKSGLPSDRFFAERPEGSVSTLKIQRTQQEDSAVYLCASSNPGGGPRNTQYFGAGTRLSVL.

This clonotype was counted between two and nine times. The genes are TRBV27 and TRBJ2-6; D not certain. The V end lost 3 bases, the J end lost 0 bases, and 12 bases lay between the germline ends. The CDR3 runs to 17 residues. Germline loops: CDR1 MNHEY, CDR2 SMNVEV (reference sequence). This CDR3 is CASSLLLSTSGANVLTF. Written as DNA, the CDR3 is TGTGCCAGCAGTTTGCTTCTCAGCACCTCTGGGGCCAACGTCCTGACTTTC.

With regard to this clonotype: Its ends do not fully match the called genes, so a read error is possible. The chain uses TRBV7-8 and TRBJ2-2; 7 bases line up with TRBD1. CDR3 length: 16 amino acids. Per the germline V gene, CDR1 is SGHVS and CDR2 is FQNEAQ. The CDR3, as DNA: TGTGCCAGCAGCGGCCTCGGGGCTGTAAACACAGGGGAGCAGTTTTTT. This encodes CASSGLGAVNTGEQFF.

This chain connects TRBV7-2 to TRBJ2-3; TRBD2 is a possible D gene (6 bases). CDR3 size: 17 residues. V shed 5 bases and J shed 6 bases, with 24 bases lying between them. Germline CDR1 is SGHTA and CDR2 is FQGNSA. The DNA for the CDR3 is TGTGCCAGCAGCGCGGGGCTCGGCGGCCGTGACCCCGATACGCAGTATTTT. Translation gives CASSAGLGGRDPDTQYF. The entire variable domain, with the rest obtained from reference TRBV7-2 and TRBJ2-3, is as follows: GAGVSQSPSNKVTEKGKDVELRCDPISGHTALYWYRQSLGQGLEFLIYFQGNSAPDKSGLPSDRFSAERTGGSVSTLTIQRTQQEDSAVYLCASSAGLGGRDPDTQYFGPGTRLTVL.

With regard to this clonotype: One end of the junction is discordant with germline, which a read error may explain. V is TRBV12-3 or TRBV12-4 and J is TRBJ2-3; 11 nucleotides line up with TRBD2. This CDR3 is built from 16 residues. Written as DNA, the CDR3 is TGTGCCAGCGGGAGGACTAGCGGGCGGGACAAAGATACCCAGTATTTC. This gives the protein CASGRTSGRDKDTQYF.